The 25 T cell receptor beta chains listed next were all sequenced from one sample in a study of T-cell reconstitution after alpha-beta-depleted transplantation in children. This sample's TCRbeta library carried unique molecular identifier barcodes. TCRdb re-called the PCR reads through MiXCR, storing one row per CDR3 protein. The sample shows approximately 500,000 distinct CDR3 sequences, roughly 10% of them seen only once. Sequenced here: PBMCs, sampled before TCRalphabeta/CD19-depleted stem cell transplant. The receptors here all came from a child aged 2-15 years with inherited bone marrow failure, due to receive a stem cell transplant.

This clonotype came up many times. The chain joins TRBV4-1 to TRBJ2-2, with a possible D match to TRBD1 (6 bases). V was cut by 2 bases and J by 1 base, with 8 bases left in between. CDR1 and CDR2 (germline): MGHRA, YSYEKL. The CDR3 has 15 amino acids. The DNA for the CDR3 is TGCGCCAGCAGCCAAATACAGGGGAACACCGGGGAGCTGTTTTTT. Its protein is CASSQIQGNTGELFF.

This clonotype was seen at least ten times. The chain carries TRBV7-9 and TRBJ2-2; TRBD1 agrees at 9 bases. Germline CDR1 SEHNR, CDR2 FQNEAQ (reference sequence). This CDR3 has 15 residues. The V and J ends lost 4 bases and 5 bases, in that order; junction bases with no gene match: 5. In DNA, the CDR3 is TGTGCCAGCAGCTCCCGGACAGGGGAGACCGGGGAGCTGTTTTTT. As protein: CASSSRTGETGELFF.

The table lists this clonotype with many counts. The CDR3: CASSLVGVGESHEQFF. CDR3 DNA sequence: TGTGCCAGCAGCTTGGTAGGTGTCGGGGAGTCCCATGAGCAGTTCTTC. The chain is built from TRBV5-5 and TRBJ2-1; D is possibly TRBD2 (5 bases). V shed 0 bases and J shed 8 bases, with 18 bases lying between them. Germline V gene data show CDR1 as SGHKS and CDR2 as YYEKEE (reference sequence). This CDR3 is 16 amino acids long. Full variable domain (outside the CDR3, taken from reference TRBV5-5 and TRBJ2-1): DAGVTQSPTHLIKTRGQQVTLRCSPISGHKSVSWYQQVLGQGPQFIFQYYEKEERGRGNFPDRFSARQFPNYSSELNVNALLLGDSALYLCASSLVGVGESHEQFFGPGTRLTVL.

The table lists this clonotype with a few counts. This chain joins TRBV7-2 and TRBJ1-2; the D gene is possibly TRBD1 (6 bases). Trimming stripped 5 bases from V and 2 bases from J, with 15 bases between. Germline CDR1 SGHTA, CDR2 FQGNSA. The CDR3 sequence is 15 residues long. DNA of the CDR3: TGTGCCAGCAGCGCGGGGGACACCTTAAACTATGGCTACACCTTC. As protein: CASSAGDTLNYGYTF.

This clonotype was found many times. The rearrangement joins TRBV7-9 to TRBJ2-2; 7 nucleotides line up with TRBD2. CDR3 size: 15 residues. Germline V gene data show CDR1 as SEHNR and CDR2 as FQNEAQ (reference sequence). The J segment lost 4 bases and the V segment lost 1 base, leaving 3 bases of the junction unmatched. In nucleotides, the CDR3 is TGTGCCAGCAGCTTAGAATGGGAGGGCACCGGGGAGCTGTTTTTT. This sequence encodes CASSLEWEGTGELFF. Variable domain in full (rest from reference TRBV7-9 and TRBJ2-2): DTGVSQNPRHKITKRGQNVTFRCDPISEHNRLYWYRQTLGQGPEFLTYFQNEAQLEKSRLLSDRFSAERPKGSFSTLEIQRTEQGDSAMYLCASSLEWEGTGELFFGEGSRLTVL.

This clonotype was observed at least ten times. The rearrangement uses TRBV27 and TRBJ2-7, with D possibly matching TRBD2 (6 bases). V was trimmed by 4 bases and J by 3 bases, leaving 10 bases between them. CDR3 length: 13 residues. In germline, CDR1 is MNHEY, CDR2 SMNVEV (reference sequence). CDR3 sequence: CASSSNGGYEQYF. The CDR3 DNA is TGTGCCAGCAGTTCTAACGGGGGCTACGAGCAGTACTTC.

This clonotype was seen at least ten times. The rearrangement uses TRBV27 and TRBJ2-7; TRBD1 matches 10 bases. The CDR3 runs to 15 residues. The V segment lost 5 bases and the J segment 1 base; nucleotides outside the gene matches: 5. CDR1 is MNHEY, CDR2 SMNVEV, per germline (reference sequence). The DNA of the CDR3 is TGTGCCAGCAGTATAGGGGGACAGGGGTCCTACGAGCAGTACTTC. This translates into CASSIGGQGSYEQYF.

This clonotype showed up many times. The CDR3 is CASSQGYGGAYNEQFF. As DNA, the CDR3 is TGCGCCAGCAGCCAAGGGTACGGGGGAGCCTACAATGAGCAGTTCTTC. This chain uses TRBV4-3 with TRBJ2-1; possible D gene TRBD2, 6 bases. CDR1 is LGHNA and CDR2 is YSLEER in the germline V gene. The germline V and J ends were trimmed by 1 base and 2 bases, with 12 bases remaining between them. This CDR3 is 16 amino acids long.

At least ten counts were recorded for this clonotype. The V gene is TRBV27, the J gene TRBJ2-7, with 12 positions matching TRBD2. CDR1 and CDR2 from the germline V gene are MNHEY and SMNVEV (reference sequence). The V and J ends lost 6 bases and 7 bases, in that order; junction bases with no gene match: 10. CDR3 size: 15 residues. CDR3 amino acids: CASSLTPSGRGEQYF. The CDR3 coding sequence is TGTGCCAGCAGCCTTACCCCTAGCGGGAGGGGAGAGCAGTACTTC.

This clonotype was detected many times. The genes are TRBV20-1 and TRBJ2-7, with 9 bases identical to TRBD2. J lost 2 bases, V lost 5 bases, and 7 bases had no gene match. The germline V gene encodes CDR1 DFQATT and CDR2 SNEGSKA (reference sequence). The CDR3 has 14 amino acids. The CDR3 spells CSAAISSGTYEQYF. The CDR3 DNA is TGCAGTGCTGCGATCTCTAGCGGGACCTACGAGCAGTACTTC.

The chain employs TRBV14 and TRBJ2-1; 9 bases line up with TRBD2. The CDR3 runs to 18 residues. Per the germline V gene, CDR1 is SGHDN and CDR2 is FVKESK. J was trimmed by 2 bases and V by 0 bases; bases with no gene match: 8. In nucleotides, the CDR3 is TGTGCCAGCAGCCAAGATCGGGTGCGGGAGGGCGCCTACAATGAGCAGTTCTTC. Residues: CASSQDRVREGAYNEQFF.

The table lists this clonotype with many counts. The chain employs TRBV20-1 and TRBJ2-7, with no clear D. The germline V gene encodes CDR1 DFQATT and CDR2 SNEGSKA (reference sequence). The CDR3 spans 11 residues. V lost 3 bases and J lost 6, with 9 bases in between. CDR3 in DNA: TGCAGTGCTAGTGCGTTGCGCGAGCAGTACTTC. Its protein product is CSASALREQYF.

This clonotype was counted ten times or more. V gene TRBV20-1 combines with J gene TRBJ2-1; 13 bases align to TRBD2. Germline V CDR1 and CDR2: DFQATT, SNEGSKA (reference sequence). Trimming at V came to 4 bases and at J to 4 bases, leaving 4 bases not matched to a gene. This CDR3 contains 15 residues. In DNA form, the CDR3 reads TGCAGTGCTACAAAACTAGCGGGAGGGTACAATGAGCAGTTCTTC. Protein sequence: CSATKLAGGYNEQFF.

This clonotype was recorded many times. The V call is TRBV5-1, the J call TRBJ1-5, with D possibly being TRBD1 (6 bases). In germline, CDR1 is SGHRS, CDR2 YFSETQ. The CDR3 consists of 14 residues. V lost 2 bases to trimming and J lost 6 bases, with 12 bases between them. This CDR3 reads CASSFRRRGQPQHF. For the CDR3, the DNA is TGCGCCAGCAGCTTTCGGCGCAGGGGTCAGCCCCAGCATTTT.

Regarding this clonotype: This sequence may be a read error, since a much larger clone differs from it by one base. The rearrangement joins TRBV28 to TRBJ2-7; D not resolved. Trimming took off 3 bases at V and 3 bases at J, with 15 bases between the two ends. Germline values: CDR1 MDHEN, CDR2 SYDVKM. The CDR3 contains 15 residues. CDR3 amino acids: CASSFLLQPNYEQYF. The DNA of the CDR3 is TGTGCCAGCAGTTTCCTTCTACAGCCGAACTACGAGCAGTACTTC.

The V call is TRBV6-1, the J call TRBJ2-7; TRBD1 aligns across 7 bases. Trimming took 4 bases from V and 7 from J; bases not matched to a gene: 13. The CDR3 sequence is 15 residues long. In germline, CDR1 is MNHNS, CDR2 SASEGT. This CDR3 is CASSAILETGREQYF. The CDR3 DNA sequence: TGTGCCAGCAGTGCCATCCTCGAGACAGGGCGTGAGCAGTACTTC.

This chain joins TRBV29-1 and TRBJ2-3, with 12 bases identical to TRBD2. Germline assignment: CDR1 SQVTM and CDR2 ANQGSEA. CDR3 length: 15 residues. The ends lost 2 bases at V and 4 bases at J; junction bases unmatched: 4. CDR3 residues: CSVELAGGPADTQYF. The CDR3, as DNA: TGCAGCGTTGAACTAGCGGGAGGGCCAGCAGATACGCAGTATTTT.

V usage is TRBV4-3 and J usage is TRBJ2-1; 9 positions agree with TRBD2. The CDR3 spans 15 residues. Germline lookup yields CDR1 LGHNA and CDR2 YSLEER. V lost 0 bases to trimming and J lost 7 bases; unmatched junction nucleotides: 4. CDR3 sequence reads: CASSQEASGENEQFF. Written as DNA, the CDR3 is TGCGCCAGCAGCCAAGAGGCTAGCGGGGAAAATGAGCAGTTCTTC.

This clonotype was seen ten or more times. The V and J genes are TRBV29-1 and TRBJ2-5; possible D gene TRBD2, 5 bases. CDR1 SQVTM and CDR2 ANQGSEA come from the germline V gene. V was pared by 0 bases and J by 5 bases, with 10 bases between. CDR3 size: 13 residues. In DNA form, the CDR3 reads TGCAGCGTTGAAGAGGTGTCGGGGGAGACCCAGTACTTC. Encoded protein: CSVEEVSGETQYF.

Ten or more counts support this clonotype. The chain joins TRBV10-3 to TRBJ2-7; perhaps D is TRBD1 or TRBD2 (5 bases each). The CDR3 runs 13 residues. Deletions cut 6 bases from V and 1 base from J, with 10 bases between. CDR1 and CDR2 from the germline V gene are ENHRY and SYGVKD. The CDR3 reads CAIRRDGSYEQYF. The CDR3 DNA reads as TGTGCCATCAGAAGGGACGGATCCTACGAGCAGTACTTC.

This clonotype has more than one count but fewer than ten. J is TRBJ2-1 and V is TRBV19, with D hard to call. The CDR3 loop spans 15 amino acids. Trimming shortened V by 3 bases and J by 2 bases, and 11 bases separated the two germline ends. Germline CDR1 is LNHDA and CDR2 is SQIVND (reference sequence). The CDR3 protein is CASSIGPGPYNEQFF. The CDR3, as DNA: TGTGCCAGTAGTATCGGACCGGGCCCCTACAATGAGCAGTTCTTC.

This clonotype occurred many times. The gene calls are TRBV4-3 and TRBJ2-2; D possibly uses TRBD1 or TRBD2 (5 bases each). V dropped 4 bases and J dropped 0 bases, with 9 bases sitting between them. The CDR3 has 15 amino acids. Germline CDR1 is LGHNA and CDR2 is YSLEER. The CDR3 nucleotides read TGCGCCAGCAGCCTCGGGACGTCGAACACCGGGGAGCTGTTTTTT. Translation: CASSLGTSNTGELFF.

This clonotype has only a few counts. J is TRBJ2-1 and V is TRBV12-3 or TRBV12-4; maybe TRBD1 (5 bases). The ends were cut back, 6 bases at V and 3 bases at J, with 15 bases in the middle. The CDR3 length is 15 residues. The CDR3 spells CASSLNDRYYNEQFF. The CDR3 DNA is TGTGCCAGCAGCCTGAATGACAGATACTACAATGAGCAGTTCTTC.

To note about this clonotype: A read error may explain this, as a much larger clone is one base away. A read error is likely, as this CDR3 ends without the conserved phenylalanine or tryptophan. The rearrangement joins TRBV5-1 to TRBJ2-7, with D unclear. This CDR3 region has 14 residues. Per germline, CDR1 SGHRS and CDR2 YFSETQ. V was clipped by 4 bases and J by 4 bases, with 15 bases between them. The CDR3 sequence is CASSVTAPLYEQYL. The DNA for the CDR3 is TGCGCCAGCAGCGTGACTGCCCCATTGTACGAGCAGTACCTC.

This clonotype was seen repeatedly, ten times or more. V usage is TRBV20-1 and J usage is TRBJ1-2; 9 bases align to TRBD1. Germline lookup yields CDR1 DFQATT and CDR2 SNEGSKA (reference sequence). The CDR3 loop spans 14 amino acids. The V segment lost 0 bases and the J segment 7 bases; nucleotides outside the gene matches: 6. The CDR3 DNA reads as TGCAGTGCTAGAGATACAGGGGGCTTAGGTGGCTACACCTTC. Translation: CSARDTGGLGGYTF.